The subject of this entry is one T cell receptor (beta chain). Its target is not known. These donors, healthy bone marrow donors, were studied. The PCR employed 60 Vbeta primers together with 13 Jbeta primers. Method: immunoSEQ multiplex PCR; TCRdb's copy keeps in-frame clones and lacks some. Of 150,000 to 200,000 clones listed, roughly 80% are singletons. With V trimmed by 5 bases and J by 12 bases, 12 bases remained unmatched. From germline, CDR1 is GTSNPN and CDR2 SVGIG (reference sequence). CDR3 length: 14 residues. These data originate in a study of cytomegalovirus exposure and HLA in healthy donors. Regarding the study as a whole: Reportedly, HLA-A and HLA-B alleles of most subjects were accurately predicted from TCR beta.

Sequencing was performed on PBMCs. This TCR was sampled from a woman aged 40 to 50 in good health and CMV-seropositive. The gene calls are TRBV30 and TRBJ2-1, with 11 positions matching TRBD1. CDR3 loop: CAWGRDRGLGGQFF. In DNA, the CDR3 is TGTGCCTGGGGCCGGGACAGGGGGTTGGGGGGGCAGTTCTTC. Combining the CDR3 with reference TRBV30 and TRBJ2-1 gives the whole variable domain SQTIHQWPATLVQPVGSPLSLECTVEGTSNPNLYWYRQAAGRGLQLLFYSVGIGQISSEVPQNLSASRPQDRQFILSSKKLLLSDSGFYLCAWGRDRGLGGQFFGPGTRLTVL.